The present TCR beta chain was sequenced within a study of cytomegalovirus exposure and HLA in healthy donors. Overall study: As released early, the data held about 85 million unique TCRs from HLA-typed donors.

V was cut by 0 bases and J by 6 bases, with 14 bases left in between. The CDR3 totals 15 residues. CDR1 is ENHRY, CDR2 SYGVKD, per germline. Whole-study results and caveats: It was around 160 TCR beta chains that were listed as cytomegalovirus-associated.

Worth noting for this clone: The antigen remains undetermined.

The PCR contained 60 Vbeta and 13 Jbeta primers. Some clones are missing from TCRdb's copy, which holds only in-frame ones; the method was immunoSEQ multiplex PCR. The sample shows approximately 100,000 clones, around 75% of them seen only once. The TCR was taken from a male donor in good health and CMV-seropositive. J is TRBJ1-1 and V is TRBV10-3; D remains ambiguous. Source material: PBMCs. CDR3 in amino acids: CAISESGFGYAEAFF. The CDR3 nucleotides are TGTGCCATCAGTGAGTCTGGGTTCGGGTACGCTGAAGCTTTCTTT.